These 18 T cell receptor beta chains were all obtained from the same sample, sequenced in a study of Graves' ophthalmopathy and Graves' hyperthyroidism. Amplification of the TCR beta CDR3 regions used RNA transcripts (as template). A first-round RT-PCR used HTBI primers, followed by a second-round multiplex PCR. TCRdb ran MiXCR on the multiplex PCR reads and lists one entry per CDR3 protein. The table includes under 350,000 distinct CDR3 sequences, about 17% detected once. Sequenced sample: peripheral blood. The receptors come from an adult man with Graves' ophthalmopathy.

This clonotype was observed at least ten times. The CDR3 protein is CASSKTSGTYEQYF. DNA for the CDR3: TGTGCCAGCAGCAAGACTAGCGGGACCTACGAGCAGTACTTC. V and J are TRBV5-4 and TRBJ2-7, with TRBD2 matching 11 bases. The CDR3 has 14 residues. The germline V gene has CDR1 SGHNT and CDR2 YYREEE (reference sequence). Germline trimming cut 4 bases from V and 2 bases from J; bases unmatched to any gene: 2.

There are a few counts of this clonotype. An end of the junction differs from the germline gene, which may be a read error. The chain uses TRBV12-3 or TRBV12-4 and TRBJ2-5; tentatively, D is TRBD2 (6 bases). The CDR3 consists of 14 residues. The CDR3 nucleotides are TGTGCCAGCAGTAACTCGGGGGTTCAAGAGACTCAGTACTTC. This codes for CASSNSGVQETQYF.

Many counts were recorded for this clonotype. V gene TRBV12-3 or TRBV12-4 combines with J gene TRBJ1-2; D is uncertain. Trimming cost V 0 bases and J 4 bases, with 9 bases left between them. CDR3 length: 14 amino acids. The CDR3 DNA reads TGTGCCAGCAGTTTAGCGGTGACAACCTATGGCTACACCTTC. It translates to CASSLAVTTYGYTF.

This clonotype was recorded at least ten times. The chain links TRBV6-1 to TRBJ2-1, with D maybe TRBD2 (5 bases). The CDR3 spans 12 residues. The V end lost 8 bases, the J end lost 7 bases, and 12 bases lay between the germline ends. Germline V gene data show CDR1 as MNHNS and CDR2 as SASEGT. The CDR3 here is CASGRPGNEQFF. For the CDR3, the DNA is TGTGCCAGCGGGCGGCCGGGGAATGAGCAGTTCTTC.

The chain is built from TRBV10-3 and TRBJ1-2; the D is unclear. Trimming cost V 6 bases and J 2 bases, with 4 bases left between them. Germline V gene lookup returns CDR1 ENHRY and CDR2 SYGVKD. The CDR3 extends over 11 amino acids. The CDR3, as DNA: TGTGCCATCAGGGGCAACTATGGCTACACCTTC. Its translation: CAIRGNYGYTF.

J is TRBJ1-2 and V is TRBV29-1, with D perhaps TRBD1 (6 bases). The CDR3 has 12 residues. V lost 4 bases and J 4 bases, leaving 10 bases between the germline ends. Germline V gene lookup returns CDR1 SQVTM and CDR2 ANQGSEA. CDR3 residues: CSVAVGGYGYTF. CDR3 DNA sequence: TGCAGCGTTGCGGTAGGGGGCTATGGCTACACCTTC.

This chain joins TRBV7-6 and TRBJ1-1; TRBD1 agrees at 7 bases. After removal of 0 bases from V and 0 bases from J, the junction contained 4 bases not matched to a gene. Germline V CDR1 and CDR2: SGHVS, FNYEAQ. This CDR3 comprises 16 residues. For the CDR3, the DNA is TGTGCCAGCAGCTTAGCGGACAGGACCATGAACACTGAAGCTTTCTTT. Its translation: CASSLADRTMNTEAFF.

This clonotype was seen ten or more times. V usage is TRBV5-1 and J usage is TRBJ2-7; tentative D call: TRBD1 (6 bases). The V gene's germline CDR1 is SGHRS and CDR2 YFSETQ. Between the trimmed V and J ends, which lost 4 bases and 5 bases, there was a span of 10 bases. CDR3 length: 12 residues. The CDR3 here is CASSPPGDEQYF. CDR3 DNA sequence: TGCGCCAGCAGCCCCCCAGGGGACGAGCAGTACTTC.

The chain combines TRBV6-5 with TRBJ2-7, with 9 nucleotides matching TRBD1. CDR1 is MNHEY, CDR2 SVGAGI, per germline. The CDR3 loop spans 17 amino acids. J was trimmed by 2 bases and V by 4 bases; bases with no gene match: 12. The CDR3 DNA follows: TGTGCCAGCAGTTCCGGGACAGGGTCTACCTTTGCCTACGAGCAGTACTTC. Translated, it gives CASSSGTGSTFAYEQYF.

The V gene is TRBV6-2 or TRBV6-3, the J gene TRBJ2-7; a weak D match, TRBD1 (5 bases). CDR3 length: 15 residues. Trimming took 2 bases from V and 0 from J, leaving 11 bases between them. CDR1 is MNHEY, CDR2 SVGEGT, per germline. CDR3 residues: CASSYRQSSSYEQYF. CDR3 nucleotide sequence: TGTGCCAGCAGTTACCGACAGTCAAGCTCCTACGAGCAGTACTTC.

Only one count was recorded for this clonotype. The rearrangement uses TRBV7-9 and TRBJ1-6, with 10 bases aligning to TRBD1. This CDR3 is 16 amino acids long. Germline lookup yields CDR1 SEHNR and CDR2 FQNEAQ (reference sequence). The junction had 5 bases not matched to a gene; V was cut back by 5 bases and J by 4 bases. The CDR3 spells CASSPGTGVYNSPLHF. The CDR3 DNA reads TGTGCCAGCAGCCCCGGGACAGGGGTATATAATTCACCCCTCCACTTT.

This clonotype has ten or more counts. The CDR3 bases are TGTGCCAGCAGCGTATATCCAGAAATGAACACTGAAGCTTTCTTT. Translating gives CASSVYPEMNTEAFF. The chain employs TRBV9 and TRBJ1-1; D call uncertain. This CDR3 spans 15 amino acids. The germline V gene encodes CDR1 SGDLS and CDR2 YYNGEE. V was clipped by 1 base and J by 0 bases, with 10 bases between them.

This clonotype has at least ten counts. This rearrangement joins TRBV12-3 or TRBV12-4 to TRBJ2-2; the D is unclear. V lost 0 bases to trimming and J lost 1 base, with 6 bases between them. This CDR3 has 15 amino acids. CDR3 sequence (DNA): TGTGCCAGCAGTTTAGCGACCTTGAACACCGGGGAGCTGTTTTTT. It translates to CASSLATLNTGELFF.

The rearrangement uses TRBV3-1 and TRBJ2-7; weak D call: TRBD1 (5 bases). Germline V lookup: CDR1 LGHDT, CDR2 YNNKEL (reference sequence). Trimming removed 1 base from V and 4 bases from J, with 11 bases in between. CDR3 length: 14 amino acids. Here the CDR3 reads CASSQVLGAYEQYF. The CDR3 DNA is TGTGCCAGCAGCCAAGTTTTAGGGGCTTACGAGCAGTACTTC.

The rearrangement uses TRBV28 and TRBJ2-7; TRBD2 matches 13 bases. CDR1 is MDHEN, CDR2 SYDVKM, per germline. J gave up 5 bases and V 3 bases, and 7 bases lay outside the gene matches. This CDR3 has 16 residues. This CDR3 reads CASSFPGLAGLNEQYF. CDR3 nucleotides: TGTGCCAGCAGTTTTCCGGGACTAGCGGGATTGAACGAGCAGTACTTC.

This clonotype was recorded many times. This chain joins TRBV20-1 and TRBJ2-7; 8 positions match TRBD2. J was trimmed by 3 bases and V by 6 bases; bases with no gene match: 4. In germline, CDR1 is DFQATT, CDR2 SNEGSKA (reference sequence). CDR3 length equals 12 residues. CDR3 DNA sequence: TGCAGTGCAACCGCGGGAGGCTACGAGCAGTACTTC. Translation gives CSATAGGYEQYF.

V usage is TRBV5-1 and J usage is TRBJ2-3; D unresolved. The V gene lost 4 bases and the J gene lost 2 bases, with 14 bases spanning the gap. This CDR3 is built from 15 residues. Germline lookup yields CDR1 SGHRS and CDR2 YFSETQ. The CDR3 is CASSLYGDLTDTQYF. DNA of the CDR3: TGCGCCAGCAGCCTGTATGGCGACCTCACAGATACGCAGTATTTT.

The gene calls are TRBV30 and TRBJ1-2, with 7 positions matching TRBD1. The germline gives CDR1 GTSNPN, CDR2 SVGIG (reference sequence). After removal of 0 bases from V and 2 bases from J, the junction contained 6 bases not matched to a gene. This CDR3 contains 15 residues. CDR3 loop: CAWSVPAQGNYGYTF. The CDR3, as DNA: TGTGCCTGGAGTGTACCGGCACAGGGGAACTATGGCTACACCTTC.